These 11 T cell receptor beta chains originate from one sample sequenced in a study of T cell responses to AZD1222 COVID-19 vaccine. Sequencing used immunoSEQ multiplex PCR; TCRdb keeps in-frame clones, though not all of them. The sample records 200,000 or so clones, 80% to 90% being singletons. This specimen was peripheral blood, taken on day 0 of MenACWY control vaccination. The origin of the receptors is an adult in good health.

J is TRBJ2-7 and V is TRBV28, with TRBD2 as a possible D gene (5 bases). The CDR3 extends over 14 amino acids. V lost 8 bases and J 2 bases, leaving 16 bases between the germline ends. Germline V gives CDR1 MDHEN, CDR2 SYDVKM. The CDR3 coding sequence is TGTGCCAGCGTCCCCCCAGCGGCACCCTACGAGCAGTACTTC. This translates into CASVPPAAPYEQYF.

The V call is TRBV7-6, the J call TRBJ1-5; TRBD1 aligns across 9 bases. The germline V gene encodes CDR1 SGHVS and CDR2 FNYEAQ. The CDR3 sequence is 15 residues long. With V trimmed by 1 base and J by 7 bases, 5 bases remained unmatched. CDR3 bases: TGTGCCAGCAGCTTAGGGACAGGGGCAGGGCAGCCCCAGCATTTT. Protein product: CASSLGTGAGQPQHF.

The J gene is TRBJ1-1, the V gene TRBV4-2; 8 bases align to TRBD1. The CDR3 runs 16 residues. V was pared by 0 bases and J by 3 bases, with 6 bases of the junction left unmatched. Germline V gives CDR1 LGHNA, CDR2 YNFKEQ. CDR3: CASSQEQGAGDTEAFF. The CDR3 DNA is TGTGCCAGCAGCCAAGAGCAGGGGGCAGGGGACACTGAAGCTTTCTTT.

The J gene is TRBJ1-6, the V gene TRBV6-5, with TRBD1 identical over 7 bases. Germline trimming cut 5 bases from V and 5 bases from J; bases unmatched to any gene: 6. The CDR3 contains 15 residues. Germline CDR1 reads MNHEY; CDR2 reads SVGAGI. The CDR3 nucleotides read TGTGCCAGCAGTCGGGACAGACAAAATAATTCACCCCTCCACTTT. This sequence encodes CASSRDRQNNSPLHF.

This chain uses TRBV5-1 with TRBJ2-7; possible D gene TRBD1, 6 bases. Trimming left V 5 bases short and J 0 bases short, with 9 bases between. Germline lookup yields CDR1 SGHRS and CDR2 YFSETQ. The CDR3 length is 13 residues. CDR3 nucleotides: TGCGCCAGCAGGCTGGGGGCCTCCTACGAGCAGTACTTC. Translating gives CASRLGASYEQYF.

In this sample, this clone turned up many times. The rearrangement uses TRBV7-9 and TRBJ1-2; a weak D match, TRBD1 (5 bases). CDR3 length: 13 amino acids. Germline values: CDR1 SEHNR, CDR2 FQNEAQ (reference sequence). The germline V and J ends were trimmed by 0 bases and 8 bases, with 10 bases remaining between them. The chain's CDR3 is CASSLAQGWGYTF. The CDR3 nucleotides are TGTGCCAGCAGCTTAGCGCAGGGTTGGGGCTACACCTTC. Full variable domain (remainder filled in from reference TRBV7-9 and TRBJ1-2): DTGVSQNPRHKITKRGQNVTFRCDPISEHNRLYWYRQTLGQGPEFLTYFQNEAQLEKSRLLSDRFSAERPKGSFSTLEIQRTEQGDSAMYLCASSLAQGWGYTFGSGTRLTVV.

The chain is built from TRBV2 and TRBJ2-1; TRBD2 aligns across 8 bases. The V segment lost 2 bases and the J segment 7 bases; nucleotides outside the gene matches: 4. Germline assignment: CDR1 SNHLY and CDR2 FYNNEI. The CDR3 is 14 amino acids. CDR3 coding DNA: TGTGCCAGCAGTGAACCCGGGACTAGTAATGAGCAGTTCTTC. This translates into CASSEPGTSNEQFF.

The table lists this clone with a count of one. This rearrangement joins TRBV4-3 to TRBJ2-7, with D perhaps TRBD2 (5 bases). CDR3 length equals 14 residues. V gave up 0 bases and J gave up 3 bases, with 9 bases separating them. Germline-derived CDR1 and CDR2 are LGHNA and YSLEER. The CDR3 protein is CASSQDRTHYEQYF. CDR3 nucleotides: TGCGCCAGCAGCCAAGATCGGACTCACTACGAGCAGTACTTC.

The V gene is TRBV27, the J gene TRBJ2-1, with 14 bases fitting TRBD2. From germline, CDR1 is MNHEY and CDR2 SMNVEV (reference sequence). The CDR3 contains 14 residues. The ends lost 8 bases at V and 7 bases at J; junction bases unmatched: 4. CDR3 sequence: CASSGTSGRNEQFF. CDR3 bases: TGTGCCAGCTCAGGGACTAGCGGGAGAAATGAGCAGTTCTTC.

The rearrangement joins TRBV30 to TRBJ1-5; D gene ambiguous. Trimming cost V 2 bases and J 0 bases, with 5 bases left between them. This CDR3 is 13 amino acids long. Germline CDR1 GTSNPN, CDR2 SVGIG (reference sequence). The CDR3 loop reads CAWSKYSNQPQHF. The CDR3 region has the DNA TGTGCCTGGAGTAAGTATAGCAATCAGCCCCAGCATTTT.

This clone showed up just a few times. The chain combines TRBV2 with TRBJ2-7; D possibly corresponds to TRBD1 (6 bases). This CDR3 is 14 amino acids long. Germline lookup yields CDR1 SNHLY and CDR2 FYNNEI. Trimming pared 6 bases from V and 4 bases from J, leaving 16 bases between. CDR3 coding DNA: TGTGCCAGCAGGGGGGCCCCCTTGGGTTACGAGCAGTACTTC. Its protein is CASRGAPLGYEQYF.